The sample holds one count of the clone carrying this T cell receptor beta chain. Its specificity is not known. The entry originates in a study of PD-1 blockade in classical Hodgkin lymphoma. CDR3 length: 14 residues. Germline V lookup: CDR1 SGHNT, CDR2 YYREEE (reference sequence). Trimming took off 2 bases at V and 2 bases at J, with 9 bases between the two ends. The time point denotes: cycle 4 day 1 (C4D1), after less than seven weeks of nivolumab. Each and every patient relapsed after autologous stem cell transplantation, and patients got differing brentuximab vedotin exposure. Some clones are missing from TCRdb's copy, which holds only in-frame ones; the method was immunoSEQ multiplex PCR. Altogether about 93,000 clones are present, over 75% being singletons, with the ten largest covering over 7.5%. Regarding the study as a whole: Diversity in CD4+ TCRs, unlike that measured in CD8+ TCRs, had risen significantly by C4D1.

The chain combines TRBV5-4 with TRBJ2-3; possibly TRBD1 or TRBD2 for D (5 bases each). This clonotype originated in a human donor with classical Hodgkin lymphoma. Sequenced material: peripheral blood mononuclear cells (PBMCs), taken before the fourth cycle of nivolumab. The CDR3 protein is CASSFGGNTDTQYF. CDR3 DNA: TGTGCCAGCAGCTTTGGGGGAAACACAGATACGCAGTATTTT.